Shown below are 26 T cell receptor beta chains from a single sample sequenced in a study of shared clonotypes between healthy human individuals. Only in-frame clones appear in the TCRdb table, and some are missing; sequencing was by immunoSEQ multiplex PCR. The sample lists about 1 million clones, more than 65% occurring once. The material sequenced was memory CD4+ T cells sorted from blood. The sample's subset: CD45RA-negative fraction. The origin of the receptors is a man aged 18 to 29 in good health.

The CDR3 region has the DNA TGTGCCAGCAGTCAGGGGCCTGAAGCTTTCTTT. Residues: CASSQGPEAFF. The V call is TRBV6-1, the J call TRBJ1-1; maybe TRBD1 (6 bases). This CDR3 has 11 residues. Germline V CDR1 and CDR2: MNHNS, SASEGT. V lost 5 bases and J lost 6, with 7 bases in between.

This clone was seen just once. The rearrangement links TRBV30 to TRBJ2-2; D not resolved. This CDR3 region has 14 residues. Germline-derived CDR1 and CDR2 are GTSNPN and SVGIG (reference sequence). Trimming pared 2 bases from V and 0 bases from J, leaving 7 bases between. The CDR3 region has the DNA TGTGCCTGGAGTTACGGACCGAACACCGGGGAGCTGTTTTTT. Amino acids: CAWSYGPNTGELFF.

The V and J genes are TRBV18 and TRBJ1-1, with D possibly being TRBD1 (5 bases). The ends were cut back, 3 bases at V and 1 base at J, with 12 bases in the middle. Germline V CDR1 and CDR2: KGHSH, LQKENI. This CDR3 comprises 15 residues. In nucleotides, the CDR3 is TGTGCCAGCTCACCGACGGGGGTCCAGAACACTGAAGCTTTCTTT. It is translated as CASSPTGVQNTEAFF.

This clone was detected a few times. The chain combines TRBV9 with TRBJ1-2; 10 bases match TRBD1. In germline, CDR1 is SGDLS, CDR2 YYNGEE. CDR3 length: 16 residues. Trimming took 4 bases from V and 7 from J; bases not matched to a gene: 13. CDR3 sequence (DNA): TGTGCCAGCAGCCCCGGGCCGACAGGGGGCGTGGGTGGCTACACCTTC. Translation gives CASSPGPTGGVGGYTF.

Details on this clone: Additional DNA sequences in this sample encode the identical CDR3. The chain has TRBV27 and TRBJ2-7; D tentatively reads TRBD1 or TRBD2 (5 bases each). V lost 9 bases and J 3 bases, leaving 9 bases between the germline ends. CDR1 MNHEY and CDR2 SMNVEV come from the germline V gene (reference sequence). CDR3 length: 11 amino acids. The CDR3 bases are TGTGCCAGTCGGGACGTCTACGAGCAGTACTTC. Its protein is CASRDVYEQYF.

This clone was found once. V usage is TRBV11-1 and J usage is TRBJ2-2, with D perhaps TRBD2 (6 bases). This CDR3 comprises 16 residues. V lost 3 bases and J 5 bases, leaving 16 bases between the germline ends. The germline CDR1 and CDR2 sequences are SGHAT and FQDESV (reference sequence). The CDR3 region is CASSFLTGTFTGELFF. The CDR3 DNA reads TGTGCCAGCAGCTTCCTAACCGGGACTTTTACCGGGGAGCTGTTTTTT.

This rearrangement joins TRBV6-5 to TRBJ1-1, with D perhaps matching TRBD1 (5 bases). The CDR3 consists of 14 residues. The germline CDR1 and CDR2 sequences are MNHEY and SVGAGI. The V end was cut by 5 bases, the J end by 0 bases, with 10 bases between. This CDR3 reads CASSRGSLNTEAFF. Here the CDR3 DNA reads TGTGCCAGCAGTCGGGGCAGCCTGAACACTGAAGCTTTCTTT.

The V and J genes are TRBV30 and TRBJ1-3; D gene unclear. The V and J ends lost 0 bases and 5 bases respectively, with 17 bases between them. This CDR3 comprises 16 residues. The germline V gene encodes CDR1 GTSNPN and CDR2 SVGIG (reference sequence). The chain's CDR3 is CAWSVRRPLGRNTIYF. CDR3 nucleotides: TGTGCCTGGAGTGTACGTCGGCCGCTTGGGAGAAACACCATATATTTT.

The rearrangement joins TRBV5-1 to TRBJ2-7, with TRBD2 matching 9 bases. The CDR3 has 16 residues. V lost 8 bases to trimming and J lost 2 bases; unmatched junction nucleotides: 14. The germline V gene has CDR1 SGHRS and CDR2 YFSETQ. The CDR3 DNA follows: TGCGCCAGTCGACTAGCGGAGAGGGGGGCAGCCTACGAGCAGTACTTC. Translating gives CASRLAERGAAYEQYF.

This clone was detected only once. The genes are TRBV11-3 and TRBJ1-6, with 12 bases that match TRBD1. The CDR3 is made up of 17 amino acids. Trimming at V came to 0 bases and at J to 8 bases, leaving 5 bases not matched to a gene. Germline V gives CDR1 SGHNT, CDR2 YENEEA. The CDR3 DNA reads as TGTGCCAGCAGCTTAGAGGGGACAGGGGGCGAGGATTCACCCCTCCACTTT. It yields the protein CASSLEGTGGEDSPLHF.

V gene TRBV27 combines with J gene TRBJ1-5; perhaps TRBD1 as D (5 bases). This CDR3 is built from 15 residues. CDR1 is MNHEY, CDR2 SMNVEV, per germline (reference sequence). With 5 bases removed from V and 2 bases from J, the gap between germline ends came to 13 bases. Written as DNA, the CDR3 is TGTGCCAGCAGTGACACGGGGCTACGCAATCAGCCCCAGCATTTT. This sequence encodes CASSDTGLRNQPQHF.

In regard to this clone: The same CDR3 is also encoded by other DNA sequences in this sample. The V call is TRBV5-6, the J call TRBJ1-2; D is unclear. This CDR3 is built from 11 residues. Trimming pared 0 bases from V and 7 bases from J, leaving 4 bases between. From germline, CDR1 is SGHDT and CDR2 YYEEEE. Here the CDR3 DNA reads TGTGCCAGCAGCTTGGTGGGTGGCTACACCTTC. It encodes CASSLVGGYTF.

Notes on this clone: A much larger clone differs from this one at a single base, so this may be a read error. The chain combines TRBV5-4 with TRBJ1-3; D ambiguous. Germline V CDR1 and CDR2: SGHNT, YYREEE (reference sequence). The germline V and J ends were trimmed by 4 bases and 4 bases, with 6 bases remaining between them. This CDR3 is built from 12 residues. CDR3 region: CASSVDGNTIYF. Here the CDR3 DNA reads TGTGCCAGCAGCGTGGACGGAAACACCATATATTTT.

The rearrangement uses TRBV28 and TRBJ2-7; 7 nucleotides line up with TRBD1. With 6 bases clipped from V and 3 bases from J, the junction kept 8 bases outside the gene matches. CDR1 is MDHEN and CDR2 is SYDVKM in the germline V gene. CDR3 length: 14 residues. The DNA for the CDR3 is TGTGCCAGCAGACTACGACAGGGCGGCTACGAGCAGTACTTC. It translates to CASRLRQGGYEQYF. Full variable domain (missing parts from reference TRBV28 and TRBJ2-7): DVKVTQSSRYLVKRTGEKVFLECVQDMDHENMFWYRQDPGLGLRLIYFSYDVKMKEKGDIPEGYSVSREKKERFSLILESASTNQTSMYLCASRLRQGGYEQYFGPGTRLTVT.

The chain recombines TRBV18 with TRBJ2-2; D possibly uses TRBD1 or TRBD2 (5 bases each). The CDR3 is made up of 16 amino acids. CDR1 and CDR2 from the germline V gene are KGHSH and LQKENI. The V end was cut by 3 bases, the J end by 0 bases, with 11 bases between. CDR3 bases: TGTGCCAGCTCACCGGGGGTAGGATCGAACACCGGGGAGCTGTTTTTT. Protein sequence: CASSPGVGSNTGELFF.

The chain joins TRBV5-1 to TRBJ2-2, with 9 bases identical to TRBD1. V lost 4 bases to trimming and J lost 4 bases; unmatched junction nucleotides: 8. This CDR3 spans 16 amino acids. The germline V gene has CDR1 SGHRS and CDR2 YFSETQ. CDR3 nucleotides: TGCGCCAGCAGCCTTGGGACAGGGAGAGGCACCGGGGAGCTGTTTTTT. It translates to CASSLGTGRGTGELFF.

CDR3 residues: CASSPSARGLDTQYF. CDR3 nucleotides: TGTGCCAGCAGCCCCTCGGCCAGGGGGCTTGATACGCAGTATTTT. The V call is TRBV28, the J call TRBJ2-3, with 8 bases that match TRBD1. The CDR3 is made up of 15 amino acids. J gave up 6 bases and V 6 bases, and 11 bases lay outside the gene matches. CDR1 and CDR2 from the germline V gene are MDHEN and SYDVKM.

The V gene is TRBV5-6, the J gene TRBJ1-5, with D tentatively TRBD1 (5 bases). The CDR3 has 15 amino acids. Trimming left V 3 bases short and J 2 bases short, with 12 bases between. Germline V gene sequence: CDR1 SGHDT, CDR2 YYEEEE. CDR3: CASSSRSGGNQPQHF. The CDR3 coding sequence is TGTGCCAGCAGCTCCCGATCGGGGGGCAATCAGCCCCAGCATTTT.

The CDR3: CASSPTPGANLGDYEQYF. The CDR3 coding sequence is TGTGCCAGCAGCCCCACCCCCGGAGCAAACCTAGGGGACTACGAGCAGTACTTC. The genes are TRBV28 and TRBJ2-7; tentatively, D is TRBD1 (5 bases). Trimming shortened V by 6 bases and J by 3 bases, and 27 bases separated the two germline ends. Per the germline V gene, CDR1 is MDHEN and CDR2 is SYDVKM. The CDR3 contains 18 residues.

The chain employs TRBV5-1 and TRBJ2-7, with unresolved D. Germline V gene sequence: CDR1 SGHRS, CDR2 YFSETQ. This CDR3 spans 14 amino acids. The ends were cut back, 4 bases at V and 5 bases at J, with 16 bases in the middle. CDR3 residues: CASSPRVSLDEQYF. The DNA for the CDR3 is TGCGCCAGCAGCCCACGGGTCTCCTTAGACGAGCAGTACTTC.

The chain is built from TRBV18 and TRBJ2-7; 8 nucleotides agree with TRBD2. There are 16 residues in the CDR3. The germline V gene encodes CDR1 KGHSH and CDR2 LQKENI. The V gene end was trimmed by 2 bases and the J gene end by 7 bases; junction bases not matched to a gene: 13. The CDR3 is CASSPTPTGTRGEQYF. The CDR3 bases are TGTGCCAGCTCACCAACCCCGACCGGGACTAGGGGTGAGCAGTACTTC.

The rearrangement joins TRBV15 to TRBJ1-3; 8 nucleotides agree with TRBD1. This CDR3 is built from 17 residues. V was pared by 0 bases and J by 0 bases, with 4 bases of the junction left unmatched. Germline assignment: CDR1 LNHNV and CDR2 YYDKDF (reference sequence). CDR3 region: CATSRDRGPSSGNTIYF. The DNA for the CDR3 is TGTGCCACCAGCAGAGACAGGGGGCCGAGCTCTGGAAACACCATATATTTT.

The chain combines TRBV28 with TRBJ2-7, with D perhaps matching TRBD2 (6 bases). This CDR3 has 14 amino acids. V gave up 4 bases and J gave up 2 bases, with 12 bases separating them. Looked up from germline, CDR1 is MDHEN and CDR2 is SYDVKM. The CDR3 nucleotides read TGTGCCAGCAGTTCTCCATGGGGGGCCTACGAGCAGTACTTC. This gives the protein CASSSPWGAYEQYF.

The rearrangement links TRBV10-1 to TRBJ2-1; 10 nucleotides line up with TRBD2. Unmatched junction bases numbered 8, after V lost 3 bases and J lost 6 bases. This CDR3 contains 16 residues. Germline assignment: CDR1 WNHNN and CDR2 SYGVQD (reference sequence). CDR3 amino acids: CASSDRQRGGLNEQFF. The CDR3 DNA reads as TGCGCCAGCAGTGATCGACAGCGGGGGGGCCTCAATGAGCAGTTCTTC.

This clone was recorded once. CDR3 loop: CASSSRVPDTDTQYF. In DNA, the CDR3 is TGTGCCAGCAGCTCCCGTGTACCTGACACAGATACGCAGTATTTT. The chain carries TRBV7-2 and TRBJ2-3; no firm D call. This CDR3 has 15 residues. Germline loops: CDR1 SGHTA, CDR2 FQGNSA. Trimming left V 4 bases short and J 2 bases short, with 13 bases between.

This clone was counted a single time. The J gene is TRBJ1-2, the V gene TRBV5-4; the D gene is possibly TRBD1 (6 bases). The germline V gene encodes CDR1 SGHNT and CDR2 YYREEE (reference sequence). V dropped 1 base and J dropped 4 bases, with 11 bases sitting between them. The CDR3 loop spans 14 amino acids. The CDR3 here is CASSLSGGPYGYTF. The CDR3 coding sequence is TGTGCCAGCAGCTTGTCCGGGGGGCCCTATGGCTACACCTTC.